Below, one T cell receptor (beta chain) is given with its context. Its antigen is undetermined. This entry is derived from a study of T cells in localized non-small cell lung cancer. Sequenced by immunoSEQ multiplex PCR; TCRdb stores in-frame clones only, minus some. The repertoire has about 9,600 clones, 35% to 45% of them found once; the top ten carry 3% to 4.5%. CDR3 length equals 14 residues. V lost 4 bases to trimming and J lost 3 bases; unmatched junction nucleotides: 3. Germline CDR1 is LNHNV and CDR2 is YYDKDF (reference sequence). The study, taken as a whole, reports: Adjacent lung held a median 57 of the top 100 tumor clones. Higher adjacent-lung clonality was associated with shorter survival. Sequence data derive from only one tumor region, so heterogeneity remains possible. Uninvolved adjacent lung showed higher T cell clonality than tumor.

The chain carries TRBV15 and TRBJ2-3; 8 bases are shared with TRBD2. The input for sequencing was lymph node tissue, taken before any cancer treatment. The TCR sequence derives from a woman between 40 and 69 years old with stage I lung adenocarcinoma. The CDR3 region is CATSNIAGTDTQYF. The CDR3, as DNA: TGTGCCACCAGCAATATAGCGGGGACAGATACGCAGTATTTT.